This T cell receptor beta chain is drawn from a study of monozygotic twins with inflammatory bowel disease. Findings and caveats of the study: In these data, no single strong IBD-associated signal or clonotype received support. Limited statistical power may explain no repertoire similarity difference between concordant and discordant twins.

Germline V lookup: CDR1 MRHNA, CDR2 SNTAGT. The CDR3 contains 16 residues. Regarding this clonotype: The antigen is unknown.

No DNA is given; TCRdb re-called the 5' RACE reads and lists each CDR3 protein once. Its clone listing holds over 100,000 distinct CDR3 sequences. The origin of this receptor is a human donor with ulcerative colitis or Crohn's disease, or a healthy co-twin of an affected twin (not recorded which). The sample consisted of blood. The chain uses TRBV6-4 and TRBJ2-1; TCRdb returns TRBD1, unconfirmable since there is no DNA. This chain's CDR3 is CASSGLGPSSYNEQFF.